This T cell receptor (beta chain) comes out of a study of metastatic and nonmetastatic thyroid tumors. Per the authors' pipeline: The study took CDR3 differences across clinicopathological groups and made a distant-metastasis classifier for papillary thyroid cancer from them. TCRdb re-analyzed the PCR reads using MiXCR. The V and J calls were not made by the authors but by TCRdb's processing. This sample has 45,000 or so clones, with approximately 4.1% found just once. In its sample, this clone was seen many times. Losses at the gene ends were 6 bases for V and 7 bases for J; bases not matched to a gene: 5. Germline V CDR1 and CDR2: ENHRY, SYGVKD. The length of the CDR3 is 14 residues. Thyroid surgery took place with no prior treatment in any patient.

The J gene is TRBJ1-6, the V gene TRBV10-3, with 8 bases lining up with TRBD1. The clonotype was recovered from a female donor with papillary thyroid cancer or a benign thyroid nodule (not recorded which). Some clones in this sample may be carry-over from other donors' samples. What was sequenced was blood. The CDR3 reads CAIRAGTGNSPLHF. The CDR3 coding sequence is TGTGCCATCAGGGCCGGGACAGGAAATTCACCCCTCCACTTT.